The 2 T cell receptor beta chains in this list originate from one sample, sequenced in a study of T-cell reconstitution after alpha-beta-depleted transplantation in children (dated by TCRdb to about 2016). Library preparation employed PCR. These reads were obtained on an Illumina HiSeq 2500. To normalize quantification of the TCRbeta repertoire, the TCR libraries were built with molecular barcoding that relied on unique molecular identifiers. The public reads were reanalyzed by TCRdb: fastp trimming at Q25, MiXCR alignment, in-frame beta chains only. Rows with one shared CDR3 protein collapse into an entry with the most common genes and DNA. This sample gives approximately 98,000 distinct CDR3 sequences in total; roughly 6.1% of them show up just once. The top ten constitute 20% to 25% of the sample. What the treatment or condition label conveys for this sample: allogeneic hematopoietic cell transplantation with graft depleted of TCRalphabeta T cells and CD19 B cells.

The sample here was PBMCs, mostly from graft donor cells, taken 360 days after TCRalphabeta/CD19-depleted stem cell transplant. The receptors derive from a male patient aged 2-10 years who had a stem cell transplant for acute lymphoblastic leukemia, so the T cells may come from the graft donor.

The chain employs TRBV6-4 and TRBJ1-5, with TRBD1 identical over 8 bases. The CDR3 length is 19 residues. CDR1 and CDR2 (germline): MRHNA, SNTAGT. The junction had 15 bases not matched to a gene; V was cut back by 5 bases and J by 0 bases. The CDR3 sequence is CASSPARTGRVYSNQPQHF. CDR3 nucleotide sequence: TGTGCCAGCAGTCCCGCTCGGACAGGGAGGGTTTATAGCAATCAGCCCCAGCATTTT.

This clonotype was seen a handful of times. The chain carries TRBV5-5 and TRBJ2-7; 9 bases fit TRBD1. From germline, CDR1 is SGHKS and CDR2 YYEKEE (reference sequence). This CDR3 contains 15 residues. The V and J ends lost 4 bases and 1 base, in that order; junction bases with no gene match: 6. Here the CDR3 reads CASSTAGTGSYEQYF. In DNA, the CDR3 is TGTGCCAGCAGCACCGCCGGGACAGGGTCCTACGAGCAGTACTTC.